This passage covers 14 T cell receptor beta chains from one sample sequenced in a study of OX40 agonist ivuxolimab in advanced cancers. Data came from immunoSEQ multiplex PCR; TCRdb stores just in-frame clones and leaves some out. The sample includes 55,000 to 80,000 clones, under 95% seen only once; the top ten take about 0.58%. The sample in question was CD4+ or CD8+ T cells sorted from blood, obtained in a trial of the OX40 agonist ivuxolimab. These receptor sequences come from an adult with an advanced solid tumor such as melanoma, head and neck, liver or kidney cancer.

The chain employs TRBV6-6 and TRBJ1-4; possibly TRBD1 for D (5 bases). Per germline, CDR1 MNHNY and CDR2 SVGAGI (reference sequence). The V gene lost 0 bases and the J gene lost 2 bases, with 10 bases spanning the gap. This CDR3 is 16 amino acids long. The CDR3 coding sequence is TGTGCCAGCAGTTACTCCGCCCCAGGGACTAATGAAAAACTGTTTTTT. Translating gives CASSYSAPGTNEKLFF.

Worth noting for this clone: A read error may produce the germline difference seen at one junction end. The same CDR3 is also encoded by other DNA sequences in this sample. The chain uses TRBV7-7 and TRBJ2-7; 11 bases map to TRBD1. The CDR3 contains 15 residues. The germline gives CDR1 SSHAT, CDR2 FNYEAQ (reference sequence). The CDR3 here is CASSLGGTGGHEQYF. CDR3 DNA: TGTGCTAGCAGCTTAGGGGGGACAGGGGGTCACGAGCAGTACTTC. The whole variable domain, remainder taken from reference TRBV7-7 and TRBJ2-7, is GAGVSQSPRYKVTKRGQDVTLRCDPISSHATLYWYQQALGQGPEFLTYFNYEAQPDKSGLPSDRFSAERPEGSISTLTIQRTEQRDSAMYRCASSLGGTGGHEQYFGPGTRLTVT.

CDR3 DNA: TGTGCCAGTAACCGGGACAGGGGGCCATCTGATGGCTACACCTTC. The encoded protein is CASNRDRGPSDGYTF. The chain couples TRBV6-1 to TRBJ1-2; TRBD1 matches at 12 bases. This CDR3 is 15 amino acids long. Germline V gives CDR1 MNHNS, CDR2 SASEGT. V gave up 9 bases and J gave up 6 bases; unmatched junction bases: 11.

J is TRBJ2-3 and V is TRBV27, with D maybe TRBD1 (6 bases). Trimming cost V 8 bases and J 6 bases, with 24 bases left between them. This CDR3 has 16 residues. Germline V gives CDR1 MNHEY, CDR2 SMNVEV (reference sequence). The CDR3 nucleotides are TGTGCCAGCGGTCGTTTGCGGACAGATCTTAAGGATACGCAGTATTTT. Amino acids: CASGRLRTDLKDTQYF.

J is TRBJ1-2 and V is TRBV25-1; D gene ambiguous. This CDR3 contains 11 residues. Deletions cut 2 bases from V and 2 bases from J, with 0 bases between. Germline V gene data show CDR1 as MGHDK and CDR2 as SYGVNS. CDR3 in amino acids: CASSENYGYTF. CDR3 nucleotide sequence: TGTGCCAGCAGTGAAAACTATGGCTACACCTTC.

This chain connects TRBV30 to TRBJ2-5, with D possibly being TRBD1 (8 bases). The CDR3 has 14 amino acids. Germline V gene sequence: CDR1 GTSNPN, CDR2 SVGIG (reference sequence). V lost 3 bases and J lost 2, with 13 bases in between. The CDR3 reads CAWRTGGGQETQYF. CDR3 coding DNA: TGTGCCTGGAGAACAGGGGGGGGGCAAGAGACCCAGTACTTC.

The rearrangement uses TRBV5-5 and TRBJ2-3, with 8 bases matching TRBD2. With 6 bases clipped from V and 4 bases from J, the junction kept 7 bases outside the gene matches. Germline CDR1 SGHKS, CDR2 YYEKEE (reference sequence). The CDR3 extends over 14 amino acids. CDR3 sequence reads: CASNRAGVADTQYF. CDR3 nucleotides: TGTGCCAGCAACAGAGCGGGAGTAGCAGATACGCAGTATTTT.

The rearrangement uses TRBV6-1 and TRBJ1-6, with a weak D call TRBD1 (6 bases). Per the germline V gene, CDR1 is MNHNS and CDR2 is SASEGT. This CDR3 is built from 14 residues. CDR3 in DNA: TGTGCAGCCGCAGGGGCACACTATAATTCACCCCTCCACTTT. Translation gives CAAAGAHYNSPLHF.

The chain links TRBV18 to TRBJ1-6; D uncertain. Germline V lookup: CDR1 KGHSH, CDR2 LQKENI. V was trimmed by 3 bases and J by 2 bases, leaving 8 bases between them. The CDR3 is 15 residues long. This chain's CDR3 is CASSPASTYNSPLHF. CDR3 nucleotides: TGTGCCAGCTCACCTGCGAGTACCTATAATTCACCCCTCCACTTT.

V usage is TRBV11-1 and J usage is TRBJ1-1; unclear D gene. V dropped 3 bases and J dropped 3 bases, with 5 bases sitting between them. The CDR3 has 12 amino acids. CDR1 SGHAT and CDR2 FQDESV come from the germline V gene (reference sequence). The CDR3 region is CASSFLDTEAFF. The DNA for the CDR3 is TGTGCCAGCAGCTTCCTGGACACTGAAGCTTTCTTT.

This rearrangement joins TRBV6-1 to TRBJ2-2; D possibly corresponds to TRBD1 (6 bases). Germline CDR1 and CDR2: MNHNS and SASEGT. This CDR3 region has 17 residues. The V end was cut by 0 bases, the J end by 3 bases, with 14 bases between. The chain's CDR3 is CASSEAQQGWDTGELFF. The CDR3 DNA reads as TGTGCCAGCAGTGAAGCGCAACAGGGTTGGGACACCGGGGAGCTGTTTTTT.

V gene TRBV6-1 combines with J gene TRBJ2-5; TRBD1 agrees at 7 bases. Germline CDR1 MNHNS, CDR2 SASEGT. CDR3 size: 14 residues. V lost 5 bases, J lost 5 bases, and 8 bases stayed unmatched. The CDR3 loop is CASSTRQGLETQYF. Here the CDR3 DNA reads TGTGCCAGCAGTACCCGACAGGGTTTGGAGACCCAGTACTTC.

The gene calls are TRBV25-1 and TRBJ1-3; D ambiguous. V lost 8 bases and J 2 bases, leaving 10 bases between the germline ends. The CDR3 totals 13 residues. CDR1 MGHDK and CDR2 SYGVNS come from the germline V gene. In DNA, the CDR3 is TGTGCCAGCCGGACGGCGGCTGGAAACACCATATATTTT. Protein product: CASRTAAGNTIYF.

This clone has only a few counts. DNA for the CDR3: TGCGCCAGCAGTGCGGCCAGGGGAGCCAACGTCCTGACTTTC. Translating gives CASSAARGANVLTF. The chain combines TRBV10-1 with TRBJ2-6; possible D gene TRBD1, 6 bases. V was pared by 4 bases and J by 7 bases, with 11 bases between. The CDR3 sequence is 14 residues long. From germline, CDR1 is WNHNN and CDR2 SYGVQD (reference sequence).